The subject of this entry is one T cell receptor (beta chain). With V trimmed by 3 bases and J by 0 bases, 5 bases remained unmatched. The CDR3 spans 17 residues. Germline CDR1 is MGHRA and CDR2 is YSYEKL. The sample comes from a study of blood T cell repertoires in COVID-19. Method: immunoSEQ multiplex PCR; TCRdb's copy keeps in-frame clones and lacks some. The data contain about 180,000 clones, approximately 78% of them singletons. This clonotype was obtained from a woman aged 80 or over with COVID-19, enrolled during active disease. Sequenced input: peripheral blood. The gene calls are TRBV4-1 and TRBJ2-1; TRBD2 matches 10 bases. The DNA of the CDR3 is TGCGCCAGCAGCCAGGGGGCTAGCGGGAGCTCCTACAATGAGCAGTTCTTC. Translated, it gives CASSQGASGSSYNEQFF.